The entry below gives a single TCR beta chain sequence along with its context. There is no known antigen for this receptor. Qualities for individual bases were not recorded, and no much larger clone is one base off. This record comes from a study of CD8+ T cells in alopecia areata (dated by TCRdb to the late 2010s). About the full investigation: In both human patients and the C3H/HeJ mouse model, the study applied high-throughput TCRbeta sequencing to look at T cell clonal expansion in alopecia areata. Human TCRbeta sequencing covered scalp tissue and sorted CD4+ and CD8+ peripheral blood T cells from patchy and totalis/universalis alopecia areata patients and healthy controls. Clonality in the scalp was compared among normal scalp (n=4), patchy alopecia areata scalp (n=8), and alopecia totalis/universalis scalp (n=8). RNA came from the PAXgene miRNA kit for fixed scalp, the miRNeasy kit for PBMCs, and the RNeasy kit for mouse skin. TCRbeta CDR3 regions were amplified by immunoSEQ multiplex PCR using 35 Vbeta forward and 13 Jbeta reverse primers.

Lesional scalp punch biopsies and peripheral blood were collected from alopecia areata patients. PBMCs were isolated by density centrifugation and stained for CD3, CD4 and CD8, after which CD4+ and CD8+ T cells were sorted on a FACSAria. The untreated alopecia areata patients were recruited through a multicenter biomarker study. For roughly 5 biomarker-study patients, blood CD8+ T cells were further sorted into NKG2D-low and NKG2D-high fractions. Spanning cysteine to phenylalanine, the CDR3 consists of 13 amino acids. Only the CDR3 part of the read is kept: 39 bases, read in frame from the first base. Trimming leaves V shorter by 3 bases and J shorter by 4 bases, with the junction holding 0 bases beyond the gene matches. As encoded in the germline V gene (reference sequence), CDR1 is GTSNPN while CDR2 is SVGIG. The research as a whole found: Lesional scalp, especially in alopecia totalis/universalis, showed higher clonality and more expanded CD8+ clones than normal scalp, suggesting antigenic drive. Resident alphabeta T cells in normal human skin are also sequenced, complicating scalp TCR repertoire analysis, unlike mouse skin dominated by gammadelta T cells. Shared TCR sequences between patients were less evident than in mice, which may be partly attributable to HLA diversity in the patient population.

The library was prepared using the immunoSEQ multiplex PCR assay. To provide template for TCR sequencing, every sample had RNA extracted and reverse transcribed into cDNA. First-strand cDNA was synthesized using SuperScript III with a 2:1 mix of oligo-dT and random hexamers. A synthetic immune receptor repertoire was used to gauge amplification bias, and whatever bias remained was removed computationally. In the source study's methods: After raw reads were preprocessed to remove errors, the CDR3 was defined following IMGT conventions as running from the conserved cysteine to phenylalanine. To get clonality, Shannon entropy was normalized by log2 of the number of productive unique TCRs and the result was subtracted from 1. Whether scalp clones were CD4 or CD8 was inferred by matching scalp TCRbeta sequences against CD4 and CD8 repertoires sorted from blood. TCRdb retrieved this table from immuneACCESS and kept in-frame rearrangements only. Not all clones are present; in checked studies, unresolved V genes account for under half, and no reason is known for the remainder. That table is the source of V, J and clone size, and D and trimming were worked out from the DNA. This sample lists roughly 32,000 clones; 62% were detected once. About a sixth of the sample is held by the ten biggest clonotypes.

Sequencing was performed on NKG2D-high CD8+ T cells sorted from blood. Explained via the paper, the cell subset or site label denotes: sorted CD8+ NKG2D-high blood T cells. The chain was built from TRBV30 and TRBJ2-1; 10 middle bases align to TRBD1. This clonotype was obtained from a human donor with alopecia areata. The DNA sequence is TGTGCCTGGAGGGACAGGGGGTACAATGAGCAGTTCTTC. Translated, it gives CAWRDRGYNEQFF.